This T cell receptor beta chain comes out of a study of CXCR3-negative and CXCR3-positive naive CD8 T cells. General study findings and limits: Surface CD5 looked about the same in the naive subsets, so the authors worked out TCR strength from TRB CDR3 properties.

Through 5' RACE with UMI labels, the TRB cDNA libraries were prepared. Reanalyzing the 5' RACE reads, TCRdb keeps one entry per CDR3 protein, without DNA. Its listing shows about 130,000 distinct CDR3 sequences. CDR3 size: 13 residues. CDR1 and CDR2 from the germline V gene are SEHNR and FQNEAQ (reference sequence). A remark on this clonotype: Its specificity is not known.

A CD45RO-CCR7+CD27+CD95- phenotype identified naive CD8+ T cells. This sequence originates from a human donor in good health. Some clones in this sample may be carry-over from other donors' samples. V and J are TRBV7-9 and TRBJ1-1. Material for sequencing was naive CXCR3- CD8+ T cells from blood. The subset was: CD45RO-CCR7+CD27+CD95- naive CD8+ T cells lacking CXCR3 (TNR3-). The CDR3 sequence: CASSLDTYTEAFF.